This is a list of T cell receptor beta chains from one sample in a study of CD8+ T cells in alopecia areata. TCRdb's table, derived via immunoSEQ multiplex PCR, lists solely in-frame clones and lacks some. The sample includes fewer than 70,000 clones, 44% of them seen just once. The material sequenced was NKG2D-low CD8+ T cells sorted from blood. The receptors originated from a human donor with alopecia areata. Both conserved end residues are part of each CDR3. D genes are given only for firm matches. Some rows have no size entry. The others give once, few or many, or a class for an expanded clone.

J gene: TRBJ2-3
V gene: TRBV13
clone size: few
D gene: -
CDR3 DNA: TGTGCCAGCAGCTTAGCAGTGGGAGATACGCAGTATTTT
CDR3 protein: CASSLAVGDTQYF

J gene: TRBJ2-1
V gene: TRBV19
clone size: -
D gene: -
CDR3 DNA: TGTGCCAGTAGTACACTGAACAATGAGCAGTTCTTC
CDR3 protein: CASSTLNNEQFF

J gene: TRBJ2-5
V gene: TRBV7-2
clone size: medium-sized
D gene: TRBD1
CDR3 DNA: TGTGCCAGCAGCCCAAGAATAGGTTCAGGGGGCGGCGAGACCCAGTACTTC
CDR3 protein: CASSPRIGSGGGETQYF

J gene: TRBJ2-7
V gene: TRBV7-2
clone size: -
D gene: -
CDR3 DNA: TGTGCCAGCAGCTTGGGGGACCTGGCGTGGGAGCAGTACTTC
CDR3 protein: CASSLGDLAWEQYF

J gene: TRBJ1-5
V gene: TRBV18
clone size: -
D gene: -
CDR3 DNA: TGTGCCAGCTCCCCTACTGACGTGGACAGCAATCAGCCCCAGCATTTT
CDR3 protein: CASSPTDVDSNQPQHF

J gene: TRBJ1-1
V gene: TRBV6-6
clone size: -
D gene: -
CDR3 DNA: TGTGCCAGCACCGTATATGGGAACACTGAAGCTTTCTTT
CDR3 protein: CASTVYGNTEAFF

J gene: TRBJ2-1
V gene: TRBV13
clone size: once
D gene: TRBD1
CDR3 DNA: TGTGCCAGCAGCACCACTCACCGGGACAGGGGACTCAACAATGAGCAGTTCTTC
CDR3 protein: CASSTTHRDRGLNNEQFF

J gene: TRBJ2-7
V gene: TRBV29-1
clone size: -
D gene: -
CDR3 DNA: TGCAGCATTAGGCCCACATCCTACGAGCAGTACTTC
CDR3 protein: CSIRPTSYEQYF

J gene: TRBJ1-1
V gene: TRBV29-1
clone size: few
D gene: -
CDR3 DNA: TGCAGCGGAGGCCGGATGAACACTGAAGCTTTCTTT
CDR3 protein: CSGGRMNTEAFF

J gene: TRBJ2-6
V gene: TRBV4-1
clone size: -
D gene: TRBD1
CDR3 DNA: TGCGCCAGCAGCCCCCGGGACAGGGGGTTTACTGGGGCCAACGTCCTGACTTTC
CDR3 protein: CASSPRDRGFTGANVLTF

J gene: TRBJ2-1
V gene: TRBV25-1
clone size: -
D gene: -
CDR3 DNA: TGTGCCAGCACACCCCGTAGGGGCTCTAGGTATGAGCAGTTCTTC
CDR3 protein: CASTPRRGSRYEQFF

J gene: TRBJ2-5
V gene: TRBV7-9
clone size: few
D gene: -
CDR3 DNA: TGTGCCAGCAGCGCACCGTGGAGGGAGACCCAGTACTTC
CDR3 protein: CASSAPWRETQYF

J gene: TRBJ2-2
V gene: TRBV4-3
clone size: -
D gene: -
CDR3 DNA: TGCGCCAGCAGCCCGCCGACAGCGAATGTTAACACCGGGGAGCTGTTTTTT
CDR3 protein: CASSPPTANVNTGELFF

J gene: TRBJ2-7
V gene: TRBV19
clone size: -
D gene: -
CDR3 DNA: TGTGCCAGTAGTATCCGGGACCTCTTCTACGAGCAGTACTTC
CDR3 protein: CASSIRDLFYEQYF

J gene: TRBJ2-7
V gene: TRBV13
clone size: -
D gene: -
CDR3 DNA: TGTGCCAGCAGCATAGGGTTAAGCGGCGAGCAGTACTTC
CDR3 protein: CASSIGLSGEQYF

J gene: TRBJ2-5
V gene: TRBV7-9
clone size: few
D gene: -
CDR3 DNA: TGTGCCAGCAGCTTCATCCCCCTAGGCCAAGAGACCCAGTACTTC
CDR3 protein: CASSFIPLGQETQYF

J gene: TRBJ2-2
V gene: TRBV30
clone size: few
D gene: -
CDR3 DNA: TGTGCCTGGAGTGGGAGCGATGGCTGGACCGGGGAGCTGTTTTTT
CDR3 protein: CAWSGSDGWTGELFF

J gene: TRBJ2-2
V gene: TRBV7-9
clone size: -
D gene: -
CDR3 DNA: TGTGCCAGCAGCCCCCGACTAGGCGGCGTCAACACCGGGGAGCTGTTTTTT
CDR3 protein: CASSPRLGGVNTGELFF

J gene: TRBJ2-1
V gene: TRBV6-1
clone size: -
D gene: -
CDR3 DNA: TGTGCCAGCAGTGAAAAGGGGAATGAGCAGTTCTTC
CDR3 protein: CASSEKGNEQFF

J gene: TRBJ2-7
V gene: TRBV4-1
clone size: -
D gene: -
CDR3 DNA: TGCGCCAGCAGCCAAGTTGACTCCTTGTCCTACGAGCAGTACTTC
CDR3 protein: CASSQVDSLSYEQYF

J gene: TRBJ2-1
V gene: TRBV13
clone size: -
D gene: TRBD2
CDR3 DNA: TGTGCCAGCAGCCTGGGACTAGCGGGGTACAATGAGCAGTTCTTC
CDR3 protein: CASSLGLAGYNEQFF

J gene: TRBJ1-2
V gene: TRBV7-9
clone size: -
D gene: -
CDR3 DNA: TGTGCCATCTCGGATCGGCTATATGGCTACACCTTC
CDR3 protein: CAISDRLYGYTF

J gene: TRBJ2-7
V gene: TRBV27
clone size: -
D gene: -
CDR3 DNA: TGTGCCAGCAGTTTAACGGAGAGCTCCTACGAGCAGTACTTC
CDR3 protein: CASSLTESSYEQYF

J gene: TRBJ2-1
V gene: TRBV29-1
clone size: -
D gene: -
CDR3 DNA: TGCAGCGTTGCGGCCAGGACAACTGCCTACAATGAGCAGTTCTTC
CDR3 protein: CSVAARTTAYNEQFF

J gene: TRBJ2-1
V gene: TRBV27
clone size: few
D gene: -
CDR3 DNA: TGTGCCAGCAGTTTATCGGCTAGCCCTTTATACAATGAGCAGTTCTTC
CDR3 protein: CASSLSASPLYNEQFF